This T cell receptor beta chain derives from a study of CD8 T cells in Susac syndrome. Those who served as multiple sclerosis controls were treatment-naive patients with stable or active relapsing-remitting disease. A quantity of 0.5 to 1 ug RNA underwent reverse transcription using random hexamers. Across 54 Vbeta and 13 Jbeta, immunoSEQ multiplex PCR amplified TCR beta CDR3. TCRdb fed the immunoSEQ multiplex PCR reads into MiXCR, producing one record per CDR3 protein. The sample lists 150,000 to 160,000 distinct CDR3 sequences, roughly 94% occurring once. The count of this clonotype is one. The CDR3 is made up of 14 amino acids. Germline CDR1 SGHRS, CDR2 YFSETQ. With 0 bases removed from V and 1 base from J, the gap between germline ends came to 6 bases.

The sample consisted of CD8+ T cells from PBMCs. This receptor was taken from a human donor with multiple sclerosis. The J gene is TRBJ2-3, the V gene TRBV5-1; D ambiguous. CDR3 bases: TGCGCCAGCAGCTTGGAGCTGGGCACAGATACGCAGTATTTT. It codes for CASSLELGTDTQYF.